Listed below are T cell receptor beta chains from one sample, sequenced in a study of Graves' ophthalmopathy and Graves' hyperthyroidism. TCRdb processed the multiplex PCR reads anew with MiXCR; each CDR3 protein has one entry. This table holds 350,000 to 450,000 distinct CDR3 sequences, 18% found once. The specimen sequenced was peripheral blood. These receptors came from a woman aged 18-29 years with Graves' ophthalmopathy. The CDR3 runs from the conserved cysteine through the conserved F or W. A D gene is named only where the DNA matches it firmly. Expanded clones get a size class; other rows say once, few or many, or leave the size out.

j_call | clone_size | v_call | d_call | cdr3_aa | cdr3_nt
TRBJ1-1 | . | TRBV18 | . | CASSPYLPRALNTEAFF | TGTGCCAGCTCACCTTATTTACCAAGGGCCTTGAACACTGAAGCTTTCTTT
TRBJ2-5 | many | TRBV20-1 | TRBD2 | CSARVVGGRKETQYF | TGCAGTGCTAGAGTCGTAGGCGGGAGGAAAGAGACCCAGTACTTC
TRBJ2-7 | many | TRBV11-1 | TRBD2 | CASSFFGLAGTYEQYF | TGTGCCAGCAGCTTTTTCGGACTAGCGGGAACCTACGAGCAGTACTTC
TRBJ1-1 | many | TRBV19 | . | CASSTTGTTEAFF | TGTGCCAGTAGCACAACAGGGACCACTGAAGCTTTCTTT
TRBJ1-5 | many | TRBV20-1 | . | CSASPRVRSNQPQHF | TGCAGTGCTAGCCCCAGGGTGCGCAGCAATCAGCCCCAGCATTTT
TRBJ2-7 | many | TRBV6-2/TRBV6-3 | . | CASSYSGNNYEQYF | TGTGCCAGCAGTTACTCCGGGAACAACTACGAGCAGTACTTC
TRBJ2-4 | many | TRBV7-7 | . | CASSSSRREAKNIQYF | TGTGCTAGCAGCTCCAGTAGGAGGGAAGCCAAAAACATTCAGTACTTC
TRBJ2-7 | . | TRBV30 | . | CAWKPPFGRVYEQYF | TGTGCCTGGAAACCGCCCTTCGGACGGGTTTACGAGCAGTACTTC
TRBJ1-5 | many | TRBV6-5 | TRBD1 | CASSYSLRGREGQPQHF | TGTGCCAGCAGTTACTCGCTGAGGGGGCGCGAGGGACAGCCCCAGCATTTT
TRBJ1-1 | many | TRBV29-1 | . | CSPKAGLNTEAFF | TGCAGCCCAAAGGCCGGCCTGAACACTGAAGCTTTCTTT
TRBJ2-4 | many | TRBV6-5 | . | CASSYDGDSRGNIQYF | TGTGCCAGCAGTTACGACGGGGACTCCCGAGGGAACATTCAGTACTTC
TRBJ2-2 | many | TRBV7-2 | TRBD1 | CASSRDRGAGELFF | TGTGCCAGCAGTCGCGACAGGGGAGCCGGGGAGCTGTTTTTT
TRBJ2-7 | many | TRBV7-2 | . | CASSLALMTGTYEQYF | TGTGCCAGCAGCTTAGCCCTAATGACAGGAACCTACGAGCAGTACTTC
TRBJ1-5 | many | TRBV27 | . | CASSLISGRNQPQHF | TGTGCCAGCAGTTTAATTTCAGGGCGCAATCAGCCCCAGCATTTT
TRBJ2-7 | many | TRBV7-9 | . | CASSLEGPGFEQYF | TGTGCCAGCAGCTTAGAGGGTCCGGGCTTCGAGCAGTACTTC
TRBJ1-1 | . | TRBV18 | TRBD1 | CASSPQGARIGNTEAFF | TGTGCCAGCTCACCACAGGGGGCGCGGATCGGGAACACTGAAGCTTTCTTT
TRBJ2-2 | many | TRBV30 | TRBD2 | CAWSVIAGVGTGELFF | TGTGCCTGGAGTGTAATAGCGGGAGTGGGAACCGGGGAGCTGTTTTTT
TRBJ2-4 | many | TRBV12-3/TRBV12-4 | . | CASSPGAAHQNIQYF | TGTGCCAGCAGTCCAGGGGCGGCTCATCAGAACATTCAGTACTTC
TRBJ2-2 | many | TRBV6-1 | TRBD2 | CASNLGGGGNTGELFF | TGTGCCAGCAATCTCGGCGGGGGGGGGAACACCGGGGAGCTGTTTTTT
TRBJ1-6 | many | TRBV19 | TRBD1 | CASSARFVGQNNSPLHF | TGTGCCAGTAGTGCACGCTTCGTGGGACAGAATAATTCACCCCTCCACTTT
TRBJ2-5 | . | TRBV7-2 | . | CASTRTGETQYF | TGTGCCAGCACCCGGACGGGGGAGACCCAGTACTTC
TRBJ2-7 | many | TRBV6-1 | TRBD1 | CASRPDRKRSSYEQYF | TGTGCCAGCAGGCCGGACAGGAAAAGGAGCTCCTACGAGCAGTACTTC